This T cell receptor (beta chain) was documented in a study of T cells in Graves' hyperthyroidism and ophthalmopathy. CDR3 size: 17 residues. The J segment lost 5 bases and the V segment lost 1 base, leaving 6 bases of the junction unmatched. Germline CDR1 LGHDT, CDR2 YNNKEL (reference sequence). Many counts were recorded for this clonotype. RNA transcripts were the template for amplifying TCR beta CDR3 regions. TCR CDR3 underwent first-round RT-PCR with the HTBI primer set. TCRdb independently ran MiXCR on the multiplex PCR reads; one entry per CDR3 protein. The table has about 400,000 distinct CDR3 sequences, more than 12% seen once; the top ten hold 15% to 20%. Among ophthalmopathy patients, the Clinical Activity Score reached at least 3, the NOSPECS grade reached at least 4, and duration remained under 3 months.

This chain links TRBV3-1 with TRBJ2-3; 13 bases line up with TRBD2. The sample consisted of blood. The TCR comes from a woman aged 25 to 39 with Graves' ophthalmopathy. The DNA for the CDR3 is TGTGCCAGCAGCCAAGGGGGGACTAGCGGGGTTGGAGATACGCAGTATTTT. Encoded protein: CASSQGGTSGVGDTQYF.